The 11 T cell receptor beta chains below all came from one sample that was sequenced in a study of control samples from healthy donors and cancer patients. The method was immunoSEQ multiplex PCR; TCRdb's version includes in-frame clones alone and lacks a portion of them. Here the sample spans about 140,000 clones, 90% to 95% being singletons. The sequencing sample was made of blood. These receptors all stem from a man aged 40-50 years in good health.

The V gene is TRBV9, the J gene TRBJ1-2; D is perhaps TRBD1 (5 bases). V gave up 4 bases and J gave up 1 base, with 17 bases separating them. Germline assignment: CDR1 SGDLS and CDR2 YYNGEE. The CDR3 sequence is 16 residues long. CDR3 sequence (DNA): TGTGCCAGCAGCACCGGGACGACCTCTAATAACTATGGCTACACCTTC. It encodes CASSTGTTSNNYGYTF.

V gene TRBV4-1 combines with J gene TRBJ1-1; no clear D. This CDR3 has 13 residues. CDR1 is MGHRA and CDR2 is YSYEKL in the germline V gene. Trimming took 2 bases from V and 8 from J, leaving 12 bases between them. CDR3 sequence reads: CASSQHLGREAFF. In DNA, the CDR3 is TGCGCCAGCAGCCAACATCTGGGGAGAGAAGCTTTCTTT.

Only one count was recorded for this clone. This chain joins TRBV6-6 and TRBJ1-5; D is unclear. Between the trimmed V and J ends, which lost 2 bases and 9 bases, there was a span of 14 bases. CDR1 is MNHNY, CDR2 SVGAGI, per germline (reference sequence). The CDR3 spans 14 residues. The CDR3 spells CASSYPLGEGPQHF. CDR3 DNA sequence: TGTGCCAGCAGTTACCCTCTGGGTGAGGGGCCCCAGCATTTT.

J is TRBJ1-2 and V is TRBV24-1; D uncertain. The CDR3 totals 12 residues. Looked up from germline, CDR1 is KGHDR and CDR2 is SFDVKD. Trimming removed 8 bases from V and 2 bases from J, with 8 bases in between. The DNA for the CDR3 is TGTGCCACCAATTCCGTGAACTATGGCTACACCTTC. It translates to CATNSVNYGYTF.

The CDR3 spells CSVGGDGTEAFF. DNA for the CDR3: TGCAGCGTGGGGGGCGACGGCACTGAAGCTTTCTTT. The chain uses TRBV29-1 and TRBJ1-1, with D perhaps matching TRBD1 (6 bases). Trimming cost V 6 bases and J 4 bases, with 12 bases left between them. The length of the CDR3 is 12 residues. Germline loops: CDR1 SQVTM, CDR2 ANQGSEA.

The chain recombines TRBV6-6 with TRBJ2-7, with D perhaps matching TRBD1 (5 bases). From germline, CDR1 is MNHNY and CDR2 SVGAGI (reference sequence). Trimming took 0 bases from V and 7 from J, leaving 10 bases between them. CDR3 length: 13 amino acids. The CDR3 bases are TGTGCCAGCAGTTACTCCAGGGCATGGGAGCAGTACTTC. Translating gives CASSYSRAWEQYF.

V usage is TRBV24-1 and J usage is TRBJ2-2; the D is unclear. There are 11 residues in the CDR3. Germline CDR1 reads KGHDR; CDR2 reads SFDVKD. V was clipped by 12 bases and J by 4 bases, with 8 bases between them. CDR3 amino acids: CAASGTGELFF. In DNA form, the CDR3 reads TGTGCCGCGTCAGGCACCGGGGAGCTGTTTTTT.

The chain joins TRBV5-1 to TRBJ1-5; D gene uncertain. Per the germline V gene, CDR1 is SGHRS and CDR2 is YFSETQ. The CDR3 contains 11 residues. With 4 bases removed from V and 7 bases from J, the gap between germline ends came to 6 bases. CDR3: CASSGRQPQHF. The CDR3, as DNA: TGCGCCAGCAGCGGGCGACAGCCCCAGCATTTT. Combining the CDR3 with reference TRBV5-1 and TRBJ1-5 gives the whole variable domain KAGVTQTPRYLIKTRGQQVTLSCSPISGHRSVSWYQQTPGQGLQFLFEYFSETQRNKGNFPGRFSGRQFSNSRSEMNVSTLELGDSALYLCASSGRQPQHFGDGTRLSIL.

The rearrangement joins TRBV5-1 to TRBJ2-7; D is possibly TRBD2 (5 bases). V lost 0 bases to trimming and J lost 5 bases, with 12 bases between them. CDR1 SGHRS and CDR2 YFSETQ come from the germline V gene. This CDR3 region has 14 residues. The CDR3 DNA is TGCGCCAGCAGCTTGGCCACGGGGTACGACGAGCAGTACTTC. Translation: CASSLATGYDEQYF.

This sequence joins TRBV9 and TRBJ1-2; D is undetermined. CDR3 length equals 14 residues. Trimming cost V 0 bases and J 2 bases, with 8 bases left between them. The germline CDR1 and CDR2 sequences are SGDLS and YYNGEE. CDR3 coding DNA: TGTGCCAGCAGCGTAGCAACAGCCAACTATGGCTACACCTTC. Translation: CASSVATANYGYTF. Full variable domain (rest looked up from reference TRBV9 and TRBJ1-2): DSGVTQTPKHLITATGQRVTLRCSPRSGDLSVYWYQQSLDQGLQFLIQYYNGEERAKGNILERFSAQQFPDLHSELNLSSLELGDSALYFCASSVATANYGYTFGSGTRLTVV.

The chain joins TRBV9 to TRBJ1-4; no reliable D call. The CDR3 totals 18 residues. V was cut by 0 bases and J by 0 bases, with 15 bases left in between. The germline CDR1 and CDR2 sequences are SGDLS and YYNGEE. CDR3 DNA: TGTGCCAGCAGCGTAGCTACCATATCTGATGCAACTAATGAAAAACTGTTTTTT. Its protein product is CASSVATISDATNEKLFF.